This T cell receptor beta chain was documented in a study of cytomegalovirus exposure and HLA in healthy donors. Whole-study results and caveats: Another analysis was done later, and it associated around 16,000 TCR beta sequences with HLA alleles at 0.05 false discovery rate.

V lost 3 bases, J lost 7 bases, and 8 bases stayed unmatched. Germline CDR1 is SGHTA and CDR2 is FQGNSA. The CDR3 extends over 15 amino acids. It was with 60 Vbeta and 13 Jbeta primers that the PCR ran. Measured with immunoSEQ multiplex PCR; TCRdb has only the in-frame clones, and not every one. The sample shows approximately 100,000 clones, 76% of them seen only once. On this clone: Its antigen is not known.

Material for sequencing was PBMCs. The V gene is TRBV7-2, the J gene TRBJ1-1; TRBD1 agrees at 10 bases. The clonotype was recovered from a woman aged 18 to 35 in good health and CMV-seropositive. CDR3 loop: CASSFSPGQGYEAFF. The CDR3 nucleotides read TGTGCCAGCAGCTTCAGTCCGGGACAGGGGTATGAAGCTTTCTTT.